The clone carrying this T cell receptor (beta chain) was counted many times. The antigen remains undetermined. CDR1 SGHNT and CDR2 YENEEA come from the germline V gene. The CDR3 is made up of 15 amino acids. V gave up 1 base and J gave up 0 bases, with 8 bases separating them. Bulk tumor genomic DNA, 500 to 750 ng per sample, was used as template. Biopsies that were spaced far apart were taken, several per primary tumor, during surgery. Each patient presented with untreated, newly diagnosed non-small cell lung cancer and received curative surgery. TCR beta CDR3 was amplified by multiplex PCR, first round ten to eleven cycles, 32 V and 13 J primers. From the multiplex PCR reads, TCRdb called clonotypes with MiXCR, one entry per CDR3 protein. The top ten clones hold more than 20% of a sample with fewer than 11,000 distinct CDR3 sequences, more than 25% of them seen once. The entry originates in a study of immune heterogeneity within non-small cell lung tumors.

Overall study findings and caveats: Multiple tumor sites within a patient showed recurrence of identical dominant CDR3 beta clonotypes; site-unique high-frequency clones were present as well. Higher local tumor mutational burden went with moderately higher local T-cell clonality, R roughly 0.35.

The TCR comes from a woman in her forties or fifties with non-small cell lung cancer. The chain is built from TRBV11-3 and TRBJ2-3; tentatively, D is TRBD1 (5 bases). The source material was lung tumor tissue. In DNA form, the CDR3 reads TGTGCCAGCAGCTTAGCCGACAGCAGCACAGATACGCAGTATTTT. Encoded protein: CASSLADSSTDTQYF.